This is a list of T cell receptor beta chains from one sample in a study of cytomegalovirus exposure and HLA in healthy donors. Profiling relied on immunoSEQ multiplex PCR, and the TCRdb table lists in-frame clones only, not all of them. The sample shows about 110,000 clones, approximately 76% of them seen only once. The sample consisted of PBMCs. The receptors were gathered from a woman between 45 and 60 years old in good health and CMV-seropositive. CDR3s include the opening cysteine and the closing phenylalanine or tryptophan. Each record gives: J gene, V gene, CDR3 length, CDR3 protein.

TRBJ2-1 | TRBV19 | 16 | CASSGTSGGFFDEQFF
TRBJ2-1 | TRBV5-1 | 14 | CASSLRGRGDEQFF
TRBJ2-3 | TRBV11-2 | 18 | CASSSRTSGRVSTDTQYF
TRBJ1-3 | TRBV28 | 14 | CASSRGGKGNTIYF
TRBJ1-5 | TRBV5-4 | 13 | CASSLGLNQPQHF
TRBJ1-3 | TRBV7-2 | 15 | CASSSEGASGNTIYF
TRBJ1-2 | TRBV5-4 | 12 | CASSVTGNGYTF
TRBJ2-7 | TRBV7-2 | 14 | CASSGLGQYYEQYF
TRBJ2-5 | TRBV27 | 14 | CASSLWDSQETQYF
TRBJ1-6 | TRBV7-2 | 13 | CASSFPGGSPLHF
TRBJ2-7 | TRBV5-1 | 15 | CASSLDGLAEYEQYF
TRBJ2-1 | TRBV6-1 | 17 | CASSAREKAGTWNEQFF
TRBJ2-3 | TRBV7-2 | 17 | CASSLVGLAGGTDTQYF
TRBJ1-1 | TRBV5-1 | 17 | CASSLGPRQGSSAEAFF
TRBJ1-5 | TRBV25-1 | 14 | CASSEITVGQPQHF
TRBJ1-6 | TRBV19 | 15 | CASSTKTGGVSPLHF
TRBJ2-2 | TRBV9 | 15 | CASSAEGGGTGELFF
TRBJ2-7 | TRBV2 | 13 | CASSPRTGYEQYF
TRBJ2-7 | TRBV5-6 | 14 | CASSYGTGSYEQYF
TRBJ2-4 | TRBV7-9 | 14 | CASSISGAKNSQYF
TRBJ2-2 | TRBV7-3 | 14 | CASSLGRVTGELFF
TRBJ2-3 | TRBV19 | 11 | CASRTGTPWYF
TRBJ2-7 | TRBV6-6 | 15 | CASSWVQGTGYEQYF
TRBJ2-6 | TRBV4-3 | 15 | CASSPGGSGANVLTF
TRBJ2-3 | TRBV5-1 | 13 | CASSPYQGYTQYF
TRBJ1-3 | TRBV7-9 | 16 | CASSLADRGGGNTIYF
TRBJ2-3 | TRBV6-1 | 15 | CASSLRDYPTDTQYF
TRBJ2-5 | TRBV20-1 | 11 | CSAGSQETQYF
TRBJ2-3 | TRBV6-5 | 12 | CASSYERDTQYF
TRBJ2-3 | TRBV21-1 | 16 | CASSKCSGRGTDTQYF
TRBJ2-2 | TRBV7-3 | 13 | CASSLGGTGELFF
TRBJ2-7 | TRBV11-2 | 15 | CASSLEDRGPGEQYF
TRBJ2-7 | TRBV6-6 | 14 | CASSHTLNPYEQYF
TRBJ1-1 | TRBV19 | 13 | CASIGQGGTEAFF
TRBJ2-1 | TRBV6-4 | 14 | CASSEGQGASEQFF
TRBJ1-2 | TRBV5-4 | 14 | CASSTGQGSYGYTF
TRBJ1-4 | TRBV27 | 15 | CASSLSLAGAQGLFF
TRBJ2-1 | TRBV21-1 | 19 | CASSTFEREGRPPYNEQFF
TRBJ2-5 | TRBV15 | 17 | CATSRVASGRTQETQYF
TRBJ1-1 | TRBV2 | 13 | CASSDQMNTEAFF
TRBJ2-3 | TRBV10-3 | 15 | CAIRGLAGGVDTQYF
TRBJ1-4 | TRBV7-8 | 14 | CASSLSEVDEKLFF
TRBJ1-1 | TRBV19 | 14 | CASSIVTGGTEAFF
TRBJ1-5 | TRBV6-5 | 15 | CASSYSQGSNQPQHF
TRBJ2-5 | TRBV5-5 | 18 | CASTPPGTSPRAPETQYF
TRBJ1-2 | TRBV7-9 | 13 | CSSSLVTADGYTF
TRBJ2-7 | TRBV5-1 | 14 | CASSRGQAIYEQYF
TRBJ1-3 | TRBV11-2 | 17 | CASSLSGGPFAGNTIYF
TRBJ1-3 | TRBV9 | 14 | CASSGQGSGNTIYF
TRBJ2-1 | TRBV12-5 | 21 | CASLGLAGGPLSFSSYNEQFF
TRBJ2-5 | TRBV7-2 | 16 | CASSPRQGYYQETQYF
TRBJ2-3 | TRBV2 | 16 | CASSVVRGSRTDTQYF
TRBJ1-2 | TRBV6-5 | 13 | CASSRREDYGYTF
TRBJ2-5 | TRBV7-9 | 16 | CASSPRGLGGSETQYF
TRBJ1-2 | TRBV10-3 | 15 | CAISESGGPPYGYTF
TRBJ2-1 | TRBV7-6 | 15 | CASSLRDRGFPEQFF
TRBJ2-3 | TRBV7-6 | 15 | CASSSGLADTDTQYF